A selection of T cell receptor beta chains follows, all from one sample in a study of control samples from healthy donors and cancer patients. The assay was immunoSEQ multiplex PCR, and TCRdb's table has in-frame clones only and misses some. Of 80,000 to 100,000 clones in the sample, approximately 92% were seen once. The sequenced sample consisted of blood. The receptors here all came from a human donor in good health. The donor label of this sample is uncertain. CDR3s include the opening cysteine and the closing phenylalanine or tryptophan. D genes are given only for firm matches. Size is stated for part of the rows, as once, few or many counts, or as a class when the clone is expanded.

CDR3nt: TGTGCCAGCAGTGCGGGAAGCGGGGGGAATCAAGAGACCCAGTACTTC; CDR3aa: CASSAGSGGNQETQYF; d_gene: TRBD2; abundance: -; len: 16; j_gene: TRBJ2-5; v_gene: TRBV25-1
CDR3nt: TGTGCCAGCAGCGGGGTCGGGGCTAACTATGGCTACACCTTC; CDR3aa: CASSGVGANYGYTF; d_gene: -; abundance: once; len: 14; j_gene: TRBJ1-2; v_gene: TRBV28
CDR3nt: TGTGCCAGCAGCTTGCCCAGCGGGGGTCGAGAGACCCAGTACTTC; CDR3aa: CASSLPSGGRETQYF; d_gene: TRBD2; abundance: -; len: 15; j_gene: TRBJ2-5; v_gene: TRBV5-6
CDR3nt: TGTGCCAGCTCTCCTGCGGGCGAACATGGCTATGGCTACACCTTC; CDR3aa: CASSPAGEHGYGYTF; d_gene: -; abundance: -; len: 15; j_gene: TRBJ1-2; v_gene: TRBV9
CDR3nt: TGTGCCAGCAGTAGGGGGCCGACTGGGGCCAACGTCCTGACTTTC; CDR3aa: CASSRGPTGANVLTF; d_gene: TRBD1; abundance: -; len: 15; j_gene: TRBJ2-6; v_gene: TRBV14
CDR3nt: TGTGCCTGGGGACGTAATAATGAAAAACTGTTTTTT; CDR3aa: CAWGRNNEKLFF; d_gene: -; abundance: once; len: 12; j_gene: TRBJ1-4; v_gene: TRBV30
CDR3nt: TGTGCCTGGAGTGTAGGAGGTAATCATCAGCCCCAGCATTTT; CDR3aa: CAWSVGGNHQPQHF; d_gene: -; abundance: -; len: 14; j_gene: TRBJ1-5; v_gene: TRBV30
CDR3nt: TGTGCCAGCAGTTTATTTCCAGGGTCTAATTCACCCCTCCACTTT; CDR3aa: CASSLFPGSNSPLHF; d_gene: -; abundance: -; len: 15; j_gene: TRBJ1-6; v_gene: TRBV28
CDR3nt: TGTGCTAGTGGTTTGGTCGACGGTAATGAAAAACTGTTTTTT; CDR3aa: CASGLVDGNEKLFF; d_gene: -; abundance: -; len: 14; j_gene: TRBJ1-4; v_gene: TRBV12-5
CDR3nt: TGTGCCAGCAGCTTATACCCGGACGAGGGGTGGCGGCGGACAGATACGCAGTATTTT; CDR3aa: CASSLYPDEGWRRTDTQYF; d_gene: -; abundance: -; len: 19; j_gene: TRBJ2-3; v_gene: TRBV11-2
CDR3nt: TGTGCCAGCAGTTTCTCAGGCGCGCAGCCCCAGCATTTT; CDR3aa: CASSFSGAQPQHF; d_gene: -; abundance: -; len: 13; j_gene: TRBJ1-5; v_gene: TRBV27
CDR3nt: TGCAGTGCTAGTTTGGGACAGGGTAACTATGGCTACACCTTC; CDR3aa: CSASLGQGNYGYTF; d_gene: TRBD1; abundance: -; len: 14; j_gene: TRBJ1-2; v_gene: TRBV20-1
CDR3nt: TGTGCCAGCAGCAAAAGTAGCAATCAGCCCCAGCATTTT; CDR3aa: CASSKSSNQPQHF; d_gene: -; abundance: -; len: 13; j_gene: TRBJ1-5; v_gene: TRBV4-2
CDR3nt: TGTGCCAGCAGCGTAGCAGCGAAAGCTAACTATGGCTACACCTTC; CDR3aa: CASSVAAKANYGYTF; d_gene: -; abundance: -; len: 15; j_gene: TRBJ1-2; v_gene: TRBV9
CDR3nt: TGCAGCGTTGATAAGCGGGGGGGCGAGCAGTTCTTC; CDR3aa: CSVDKRGGEQFF; d_gene: TRBD2; abundance: -; len: 12; j_gene: TRBJ2-1; v_gene: TRBV29-1
CDR3nt: TGTGCCAGCAGTGGTTCGGGCTTGTTTGGGGGGACTGAAGCTTTCTTT; CDR3aa: CASSGSGLFGGTEAFF; d_gene: -; abundance: -; len: 16; j_gene: TRBJ1-1; v_gene: TRBV6-1
CDR3nt: TGCGCCAGCAGCTTGGTTCCAGGGAATGTGGAGACCCAGTACTTC; CDR3aa: CASSLVPGNVETQYF; d_gene: -; abundance: -; len: 15; j_gene: TRBJ2-5; v_gene: TRBV5-1
CDR3nt: TGTGCCAGCAGCTCGTCGTCCGGCTCTGGAAACACCATATATTTT; CDR3aa: CASSSSSGSGNTIYF; d_gene: -; abundance: once; len: 15; j_gene: TRBJ1-3; v_gene: TRBV11-3
CDR3nt: TGCGCCAGCAGTGAATTGAGAGTCTCTGAAGCTTTCTTT; CDR3aa: CASSELRVSEAFF; d_gene: -; abundance: once; len: 13; j_gene: TRBJ1-1; v_gene: TRBV10-1
CDR3nt: TGCGCCAGCAGCCTTGCGGGGAGAGAGACCCAGTACTTC; CDR3aa: CASSLAGRETQYF; d_gene: -; abundance: -; len: 13; j_gene: TRBJ2-5; v_gene: TRBV5-1
CDR3nt: TGTGCCATCAGTGAGATGACTAATGAAAAACTGTTTTTT; CDR3aa: CAISEMTNEKLFF; d_gene: -; abundance: -; len: 13; j_gene: TRBJ1-4; v_gene: TRBV10-3
CDR3nt: TGTGCCAGCAGCAAAGCGGCCCCCCGTTGCTACAATGAGCAGTTCTTC; CDR3aa: CASSKAAPRCYNEQFF; d_gene: -; abundance: -; len: 16; j_gene: TRBJ2-1; v_gene: TRBV21-1
CDR3nt: TGTGCCAGCAGCCCCCGACAGGGCACTGACTATGGCTACACCTTC; CDR3aa: CASSPRQGTDYGYTF; d_gene: TRBD1; abundance: -; len: 15; j_gene: TRBJ1-2; v_gene: TRBV13
CDR3nt: TGTGCCAGCTCCCGGACAGGGCCCTTAGAGACCCAGTACTTC; CDR3aa: CASSRTGPLETQYF; d_gene: TRBD1; abundance: -; len: 14; j_gene: TRBJ2-5; v_gene: TRBV18
CDR3nt: TGCGCCAGCAGCTTGGTTGGGGCGAACACTGAAGCTTTCTTT; CDR3aa: CASSLVGANTEAFF; d_gene: -; abundance: -; len: 14; j_gene: TRBJ1-1; v_gene: TRBV5-1
CDR3nt: TGTGCCAGCAGCGACGGGGGGTCCACAGATACGCAGTATTTT; CDR3aa: CASSDGGSTDTQYF; d_gene: TRBD2; abundance: once; len: 14; j_gene: TRBJ2-3; v_gene: TRBV9
CDR3nt: TGTGCCAGCAGCCACGTGGGGGTTGCAACTAATGAAAAACTGTTTTTT; CDR3aa: CASSHVGVATNEKLFF; d_gene: -; abundance: -; len: 16; j_gene: TRBJ1-4; v_gene: TRBV6-6
CDR3nt: TGTGCCACCAGTGATTTGTCCGACGGACCCGCTCCTCCTAGCACAGATACGCAGTATTTT; CDR3aa: CATSDLSDGPAPPSTDTQYF; d_gene: -; abundance: -; len: 20; j_gene: TRBJ2-3; v_gene: TRBV24-1
CDR3nt: TGTGCCAGCAGTTATACTAACAATGAGCAGTTCTTC; CDR3aa: CASSYTNNEQFF; d_gene: -; abundance: -; len: 12; j_gene: TRBJ2-1; v_gene: TRBV27
CDR3nt: TGTGCCAGCAGCTTTCGACAGGGGCGCTCCAATGAGCAGTTCTTC; CDR3aa: CASSFRQGRSNEQFF; d_gene: TRBD1; abundance: -; len: 15; j_gene: TRBJ2-1; v_gene: TRBV13